Presented here are 24 T cell receptor beta chains from one specimen sequenced in a study of blood T cells in healthy people across ages. A second PCR, run for about 7 to 12 cycles, used a sample-barcoded 5' primer plus a J-beta primer mix. TCRdb fed the 5' RACE reads into MiXCR, producing one record per CDR3 protein. The sample lists about 1.4 million distinct CDR3 sequences; 59% were seen once. The sequenced sample consisted of blood. The source of these receptors is a man younger than 30 in good health.

The rearrangement uses TRBV29-1 and TRBJ2-7; 9 positions agree with TRBD2. Germline assignment: CDR1 SQVTM and CDR2 ANQGSEA. Trimming at V came to 6 bases and at J to 2 bases, leaving 8 bases not matched to a gene. This CDR3 has 14 residues. The CDR3 spells CSVVTSGSPYEQYF. As DNA, the CDR3 is TGCAGCGTCGTTACTAGCGGGTCCCCCTACGAGCAGTACTTC.

As concerns this clonotype: The junction does not match germline at one end; this may be a read error. The chain uses TRBV7-9 and TRBJ1-1; 7 nucleotides match TRBD1. CDR1 is SEHNR, CDR2 FQNEAQ, per germline (reference sequence). CDR3 size: 15 residues. CDR3 in amino acids: CASSPRGQGVPEAFF. Written as DNA, the CDR3 is TGTGCCAGCAGCCCTCGCGGGCAGGGGGTCCCTGAGGCTTTCTTT.

The chain uses TRBV3-1 and TRBJ2-1; TRBD1 matches 9 bases. V lost 2 bases and J lost 6; bases outside the gene matches: 11. CDR1 and CDR2 (germline): LGHDT, YNNKEL (reference sequence). The CDR3 has 17 amino acids. The CDR3 here is CASSQLQDRGRGNEQFF. In DNA, the CDR3 is TGTGCCAGCAGCCAACTACAGGACAGGGGACGGGGCAATGAGCAGTTCTTC.

This clonotype has more than one count but fewer than ten. The rearrangement links TRBV7-9 to TRBJ1-4; D may be TRBD1 (5 bases). The CDR3 runs 16 residues. Trimming removed 5 bases from V and 4 bases from J, with 17 bases in between. Germline-derived CDR1 and CDR2 are SEHNR and FQNEAQ (reference sequence). CDR3 DNA: TGTGCCAGCAGCCGCTGGGCCTTGGGGGATAATGAAAAACTGTTTTTT. This codes for CASSRWALGDNEKLFF.

In its sample, this clonotype was seen a few times. The V gene is TRBV29-1, the J gene TRBJ2-3; maybe TRBD1 (6 bases). This CDR3 is 13 amino acids long. V gave up 6 bases and J gave up 2 bases, with 12 bases separating them. Germline CDR1 is SQVTM and CDR2 is ANQGSEA. This CDR3 is CSVDGTFTDTQYF. CDR3 coding DNA: TGCAGCGTGGACGGGACATTCACAGATACGCAGTATTTT.

The rearrangement uses TRBV6-1 and TRBJ1-5, with D perhaps TRBD1 (5 bases). In germline, CDR1 is MNHNS, CDR2 SASEGT. Trimming took off 5 bases at V and 0 bases at J, with 17 bases between the two ends. This CDR3 spans 17 amino acids. The CDR3 nucleotides read TGTGCCAGCAGTACCCTCGGGGCAGGCTATAGCAATCAGCCCCAGCATTTT. Translated: CASSTLGAGYSNQPQHF.

This clonotype was recorded a few times. This sequence joins TRBV27 and TRBJ2-1; 7 nucleotides agree with TRBD1. The CDR3 is 15 residues long. Germline V gives CDR1 MNHEY, CDR2 SMNVEV (reference sequence). Germline trimming cut 2 bases from V and 10 bases from J; bases unmatched to any gene: 11. The CDR3, as DNA: TGTGCCAGCAGTTTAGAACCGGGACAGATTAAAGAGCAGTTCTTC. Translated: CASSLEPGQIKEQFF.

A few counts support this clonotype. The chain carries TRBV4-1 and TRBJ1-2, with TRBD1 matching 10 bases. V shed 4 bases, J shed 4 bases, and the junction held 6 bases outside the gene matches. The CDR3 is 15 amino acids. Germline V gives CDR1 MGHRA, CDR2 YSYEKL. The CDR3: CASSRPRDRGYGYTF. CDR3 nucleotide sequence: TGCGCCAGCAGCCGTCCCCGGGACAGGGGCTATGGCTACACCTTC.

The chain joins TRBV7-2 to TRBJ2-5, with TRBD1 matching 7 bases. Matching the DNA end better, TRBJ2-7 makes the J call doubtful. The CDR3 covers 14 residues. Germline CDR1 and CDR2: SGHTA and FQGNSA. The CDR3 DNA sequence: TGTGCCAGCAGCTTAGATGGGACAGACTACGAGCAGTACTTC. This translates into CASSLDGTDYEQYF.

The V and J genes are TRBV20-1 and TRBJ1-5; no definite D call. Trimming removed 0 bases from V and 5 bases from J, with 17 bases in between. Germline loops: CDR1 DFQATT, CDR2 SNEGSKA (reference sequence). This CDR3 has 16 residues. For the CDR3, the DNA is TGCAGTGCTAGAGAGCCCCTAAGGGCTTCTTATCAGCCCCAGCATTTT. Encoded protein: CSAREPLRASYQPQHF.

This clonotype was found a few times. The gene calls are TRBV12-3 or TRBV12-4 and TRBJ2-7; D unclear. This CDR3 region has 13 residues. Trimming took 3 bases from V and 2 from J, leaving 8 bases between them. The CDR3 sequence: CASSFRVPYEQYF. The CDR3 DNA reads TGTGCCAGCAGTTTTAGGGTCCCCTACGAGCAGTACTTC.

This clonotype has just a few counts. The CDR3 loop is CASSQLAGGPQDTQYF. The DNA of the CDR3 is TGCGCCAGCAGCCAACTTGCGGGGGGGCCGCAAGATACGCAGTATTTT. V usage is TRBV4-3 and J usage is TRBJ2-3, with 9 bases that match TRBD2. This CDR3 has 16 residues. V trimming: 2 bases; J trimming: 5 bases; junction bases outside the gene matches: 8. Germline values: CDR1 LGHNA, CDR2 YSLEER.

CDR3 nucleotide sequence: TGTGCCAGCAGTTACGGGTTCTATGGCTACACCTTC. This sequence encodes CASSYGFYGYTF. This rearrangement joins TRBV6-5 to TRBJ1-2, with D unclear. This CDR3 has 12 residues. V was shortened by 2 bases and J by 4 bases, with 5 bases between the two germline ends. The V gene's germline CDR1 is MNHEY and CDR2 SVGAGI.

This sequence joins TRBV18 and TRBJ1-2; tentative D call: TRBD1 (6 bases). The V and J ends lost 3 bases and 5 bases respectively, with 13 bases between them. This CDR3 spans 14 amino acids. CDR1 KGHSH and CDR2 LQKENI come from the germline V gene. The CDR3 DNA reads as TGTGCCAGCTCACCGCCCGGGACACCTTATGGCTACACCTTC. It translates to CASSPPGTPYGYTF. Filled out from reference TRBV18 and TRBJ1-2, the complete variable domain reads NAGVMQNPRHLVRRRGQEARLRCSPMKGHSHVYWYRQLPEEGLKFMVYLQKENIIDESGMPKERFSAEFPKEGPSILRIQQVVRGDSAAYFCASSPPGTPYGYTFGSGTRLTVV.

This chain uses TRBV4-1 with TRBJ2-5; no firm D call. CDR1 and CDR2 from the germline V gene are MGHRA and YSYEKL. The CDR3 is 15 amino acids. V was clipped by 0 bases and J by 5 bases, with 13 bases between them. The CDR3: CASSQDGRSAETQYF. The DNA of the CDR3 is TGCGCCAGCAGCCAAGACGGTCGTTCAGCGGAGACCCAGTACTTC.

The chain links TRBV2 to TRBJ1-2, with TRBD1 matching over 8 bases. The ends lost 6 bases at V and 4 bases at J; junction bases unmatched: 7. Germline CDR1 reads SNHLY; CDR2 reads FYNNEI. The CDR3 sequence is 14 residues long. CDR3 nucleotide sequence: TGTGCCAGCAGATATGCCGGGACAGGCTATGGCTACACCTTC. It yields the protein CASRYAGTGYGYTF.

This clonotype was counted only a few times. The chain is built from TRBV20-1 and TRBJ2-5; D is unclear. V was shortened by 4 bases and J by 4 bases, with 10 bases between the two germline ends. Germline assignment: CDR1 DFQATT and CDR2 SNEGSKA (reference sequence). The CDR3 length is 12 residues. The CDR3 spells CSATEPGETQYF. Here the CDR3 DNA reads TGCAGTGCTACGGAGCCGGGAGAGACCCAGTACTTC.

The chain employs TRBV5-1 and TRBJ2-1, with TRBD2 matching 13 bases. The CDR3 totals 14 residues. Losses at the gene ends were 9 bases for V and 2 bases for J; bases not matched to a gene: 2. Germline values: CDR1 SGHRS, CDR2 YFSETQ. CDR3: CATGLAGAYNEQFF. CDR3 nucleotide sequence: TGCGCCACCGGACTAGCGGGAGCCTACAATGAGCAGTTCTTC.

This clonotype was detected once. The chain joins TRBV10-3 to TRBJ2-1, with a weak D call TRBD1 (8 bases). The CDR3 consists of 13 residues. From germline, CDR1 is ENHRY and CDR2 SYGVKD. V lost 5 bases and J lost 6, with 11 bases in between. The CDR3 region has the DNA TGTGCCATCAGTACAGGGGGGGCCAATGAGCAGTTCTTC. Translated: CAISTGGANEQFF.

This clonotype was found a few times. This chain uses TRBV21-1 with TRBJ2-1; TRBD1 is the table's D call and was not checked against the DNA. TRBV21-1 is given as a pseudogene. This CDR3 region has 15 residues. The CDR3 region is CASSPGTGLYNEQFF. The CDR3 DNA sequence: TGTGCCAGCAGCCCCGGGACAGGACTCTACAATGAGCAGTTCTTC.

This chain uses TRBV6-5 with TRBJ2-7; perhaps TRBD2 as D (5 bases). The CDR3 is 15 amino acids. V was cut by 5 bases and J by 0 bases, with 14 bases left in between. Germline assignment: CDR1 MNHEY and CDR2 SVGAGI. CDR3 residues: CASSPTRDHSYEQYF. The CDR3 bases are TGTGCCAGCAGTCCTACTAGGGATCACTCCTACGAGCAGTACTTC.

The chain is built from TRBV20-1 and TRBJ2-5, with 7 bases identical to TRBD2. Trimming at V came to 6 bases and at J to 2 bases, leaving 6 bases not matched to a gene. The CDR3 is made up of 13 amino acids. CDR1 is DFQATT and CDR2 is SNEGSKA in the germline V gene (reference sequence). CDR3 in DNA: TGCAGTGCCAACAAGGGACTACAAGAGACCCAGTACTTC. It yields the protein CSANKGLQETQYF.

The J gene is TRBJ1-2, the V gene TRBV15, with 7 bases that match TRBD1. The CDR3 is made up of 14 amino acids. Looked up from germline, CDR1 is LNHNV and CDR2 is YYDKDF (reference sequence). V lost 3 bases to trimming and J lost 2 bases; unmatched junction nucleotides: 3. CDR3 DNA: TGTGCCACCAGCAGTTTGACAGGGAACTATGGCTACACCTTC. Its translation is CATSSLTGNYGYTF. Using reference TRBV15 and TRBJ1-2 for the parts outside the CDR3, the full variable domain is DAMVIQNPRYQVTQFGKPVTLSCSQTLNHNVMYWYQQKSSQAPKLLFHYYDKDFNNEADTPDNFQSRRPNTSFCFLDIRSPGLGDTAMYLCATSSLTGNYGYTFGSGTRLTVV.

This clonotype has a handful of counts. The chain has TRBV29-1 and TRBJ2-1, with 13 bases that match TRBD2. This CDR3 comprises 16 residues. Germline loops: CDR1 SQVTM, CDR2 ANQGSEA. With V trimmed by 0 bases and J by 1 base, 0 bases remained unmatched. In nucleotides, the CDR3 is TGCAGCGTTGAAGAGACTAGCGGGAGGTCCTACAATGAGCAGTTCTTC. Translated, it gives CSVEETSGRSYNEQFF.